These 25 T cell receptor beta chains were all obtained from the same sample, sequenced in a study of type 1 and type 2 diabetes patients (dated by TCRdb to the mid-2010s). TCRdb shows the sequencer as Illumina MiSeq. Genomic DNA from sorted T cell subsets served as template for TCRbeta CDR3 amplification. Multiplex PCR with 30 forward and 13 reverse primers amplified the TCRbeta CDR3 region. TCRdb redid the processing of the public reads, applying fastp at Q25 and MiXCR, and retained in-frame beta chains. CDR3 protein sequences are deduplicated, and each keeps its most common genes and DNA. For this sample there are about 290,000 distinct CDR3 sequences; more than 45% appear just once. The ten largest clones take up approximately 14% of the sample. The sample was peripheral blood mononuclear cells (PBMCs). These receptors came from a man in his late teens or twenties with type 2 diabetes.

V is TRBV19 and J is TRBJ1-5; D gene ambiguous. This CDR3 spans 13 amino acids. Germline loops: CDR1 LNHDA, CDR2 SQIVND (reference sequence). V was clipped by 5 bases and J by 6 bases, with 11 bases between them. The CDR3 sequence: CASSAALPQPQHF. As DNA, the CDR3 is TGTGCCAGTAGTGCGGCACTACCTCAGCCCCAGCATTTT.

The V gene is TRBV25-1, the J gene TRBJ1-5; D is possibly TRBD1 (5 bases). Deletions cut 5 bases from V and 0 bases from J, with 17 bases between. CDR3 length: 17 amino acids. The germline V gene has CDR1 MGHDK and CDR2 SYGVNS. The CDR3 DNA reads as TGTGCCAGCAGTTTCCGGCTCAGGGTCTATAGCAATCAGCCCCAGCATTTT. Protein product: CASSFRLRVYSNQPQHF.

The sample holds many counts of this clonotype. This chain joins TRBV10-3 and TRBJ2-2; the D is unclear. V lost 4 bases and J lost 8, with 11 bases in between. Germline V gene lookup returns CDR1 ENHRY and CDR2 SYGVKD. The CDR3 has 13 residues. CDR3: CAISGTDSGELFF. The CDR3 DNA follows: TGTGCCATCAGTGGGACGGATTCGGGGGAGCTGTTTTTT.

This clonotype was counted between two and nine times. The V gene is TRBV20-1, the J gene TRBJ2-7; 8 nucleotides agree with TRBD2. J lost 7 bases, V lost 2 bases, and 13 bases had no gene match. This CDR3 is built from 15 residues. CDR1 DFQATT and CDR2 SNEGSKA come from the germline V gene (reference sequence). The CDR3 bases are TGCAGTGCTAGAACTCTGGCGGGAGGTTTGGGGGAGCAGTACTTC. This translates into CSARTLAGGLGEQYF.

This chain links TRBV5-1 with TRBJ2-1; 7 nucleotides match TRBD2. Unmatched junction bases numbered 8, after V lost 2 bases and J lost 6 bases. From germline, CDR1 is SGHRS and CDR2 YFSETQ. The CDR3 spans 15 residues. CDR3 bases: TGCGCCAGCAGCTTTACAGCGGGACCATCCAATGAGCAGTTCTTC. Its protein product is CASSFTAGPSNEQFF. The variable domain in full, completed from reference TRBV5-1 and TRBJ2-1, reads KAGVTQTPRYLIKTRGQQVTLSCSPISGHRSVSWYQQTPGQGLQFLFEYFSETQRNKGNFPGRFSGRQFSNSRSEMNVSTLELGDSALYLCASSFTAGPSNEQFFGPGTRLTVL.

The rearrangement joins TRBV30 to TRBJ2-2, with a possible D match to TRBD2 (6 bases). CDR3 length equals 14 residues. Trimming shortened V by 3 bases and J by 5 bases, and 13 bases separated the two germline ends. CDR1 and CDR2 from the germline V gene are GTSNPN and SVGIG (reference sequence). The CDR3 DNA follows: TGTGCCTGGAGACCCCCGGGGGTGACCGGGGAGCTGTTTTTT. Its translation: CAWRPPGVTGELFF.

J is TRBJ2-1 and V is TRBV9; 10 nucleotides match TRBD2. Germline V CDR1 and CDR2: SGDLS, YYNGEE. Unmatched junction bases numbered 4, after V lost 4 bases and J lost 6 bases. This CDR3 contains 14 residues. CDR3 DNA sequence: TGTGCCAGCAGCTCTAGCGGGGGTGCCAATGAGCAGTTCTTC. Translating it yields CASSSSGGANEQFF.

DNA of the CDR3: TGCGCCAGCAGCCTTCCAAACGATGAGCAGTTCTTC. This translates into CASSLPNDEQFF. V is TRBV5-1 and J is TRBJ2-1; no reliable D call. V lost 4 bases and J lost 8, with 10 bases in between. The germline CDR1 and CDR2 sequences are SGHRS and YFSETQ. CDR3 length equals 12 residues.

The gene calls are TRBV4-1 and TRBJ1-1; D unresolved. The germline CDR1 and CDR2 sequences are MGHRA and YSYEKL. V was cut by 1 base and J by 9 bases, with 9 bases left in between. This CDR3 region has 12 residues. CDR3 sequence: CASSQGSDKAFF. The CDR3 bases are TGCGCCAGCAGCCAAGGTTCAGATAAAGCTTTCTTT.

The V and J genes are TRBV7-3 and TRBJ1-2; weak D call: TRBD1 (5 bases). This CDR3 is 16 amino acids long. CDR1 and CDR2 from the germline V gene are SGHTA and FQGTGA. Trimming cost V 6 bases and J 1 base, with 18 bases left between them. CDR3 protein: CASSVMVGTNNYGYTF. For the CDR3, the DNA is TGTGCCAGCAGTGTGATGGTGGGGACCAATAACTATGGCTACACCTTC.

Worth noting for this clonotype: A read error may be the cause here, since a much bigger clone is one base away. The chain has TRBV2 and TRBJ1-1; 7 bases line up with TRBD1. CDR3 length: 13 residues. Per germline, CDR1 SNHLY and CDR2 FYNNEI. V lost 4 bases and J lost 9; bases outside the gene matches: 8. The CDR3: CASSGDRQGKAFF. The DNA for the CDR3 is TGTGCCAGCAGTGGAGACCGACAGGGTAAAGCTTTCTTT.

V is TRBV7-2 and J is TRBJ2-7; D may correspond to TRBD1 or TRBD2 (5 bases each). This CDR3 has 12 amino acids. V shed 0 bases and J shed 7 bases, with 7 bases lying between them. CDR1 and CDR2 from the germline V gene are SGHTA and FQGNSA. The CDR3 coding sequence is TGTGCCAGCAGCTTAGCCAGGGAGGAGCAGTACTTC. It is translated as CASSLAREEQYF.

This clonotype was seen only a few times. The chain joins TRBV4-2 to TRBJ1-5; D is unresolved. The germline V and J ends were trimmed by 6 bases and 3 bases, with 15 bases remaining between them. CDR1 is LGHNA and CDR2 is YNFKEQ in the germline V gene. This CDR3 has 15 residues. The CDR3 is CASSEALPDNQPQHF. CDR3 nucleotides: TGTGCCAGCAGTGAAGCGCTTCCAGACAATCAGCCCCAGCATTTT.

The rearrangement links TRBV28 to TRBJ2-7; D not resolved. The V gene's germline CDR1 is MDHEN and CDR2 SYDVKM. The V and J ends lost 3 bases and 6 bases respectively, with 9 bases between them. The CDR3 is 12 amino acids. The CDR3 DNA reads TGTGCCAGCAGTTTGGCGCTAAGCGAGCAGTACTTC. It codes for CASSLALSEQYF.

The chain recombines TRBV30 with TRBJ2-5; maybe TRBD1 (5 bases). The CDR3 loop spans 13 amino acids. The V and J ends lost 3 bases and 5 bases respectively, with 13 bases between them. Germline CDR1 reads GTSNPN; CDR2 reads SVGIG (reference sequence). This chain's CDR3 is CAWRGQGRETQYF. For the CDR3, the DNA is TGTGCCTGGAGAGGGCAGGGAAGGGAGACCCAGTACTTC.

The chain has TRBV28 and TRBJ2-7, with a possible D match to TRBD1 (5 bases). The CDR3 is made up of 12 amino acids. The V end was cut by 7 bases, the J end by 3 bases, with 10 bases between. Germline-derived CDR1 and CDR2 are MDHEN and SYDVKM. CDR3: CASTARDYEQYF. The CDR3 nucleotides read TGTGCCAGCACCGCCAGGGACTACGAGCAGTACTTC.

The V gene is TRBV24-1, the J gene TRBJ2-5; D possibly corresponds to TRBD1 (5 bases). CDR1 KGHDR and CDR2 SFDVKD come from the germline V gene. Trimming stripped 5 bases from V and 2 bases from J, with 8 bases between. The CDR3 loop spans 13 amino acids. The CDR3 nucleotides are TGTGCCACCAGTGGACAGACTCAAGAGACCCAGTACTTC. This sequence encodes CATSGQTQETQYF.

The gene calls are TRBV14 and TRBJ1-4, with 7 bases matching TRBD1. Trimming cost V 6 bases and J 3 bases; bases outside gene matches: 4. CDR1 is SGHDN and CDR2 is FVKESK in the germline V gene. This CDR3 is built from 14 residues. CDR3 DNA: TGTGCCAGCAGGTCTAGGGGGCCTAATGAAAAACTGTTTTTT. It translates to CASRSRGPNEKLFF.

The V gene is TRBV9, the J gene TRBJ1-2, with a weak D call TRBD1 (5 bases). With 5 bases removed from V and 2 bases from J, the gap between germline ends came to 13 bases. Germline V CDR1 and CDR2: SGDLS, YYNGEE. The length of the CDR3 is 14 residues. In nucleotides, the CDR3 is TGTGCCAGCAGTGAATTGGGGGAAAACTATGGCTACACCTTC. This translates into CASSELGENYGYTF.

There are many counts of this clonotype. This rearrangement joins TRBV12-3 or TRBV12-4 to TRBJ2-7; D gene unclear. The CDR3 is made up of 11 amino acids. Trimming left V 6 bases short and J 0 bases short, with 3 bases between. CDR3 DNA: TGTGCCAGCAGGAGCTCCTACGAGCAGTACTTC. It encodes CASRSSYEQYF.

The J gene is TRBJ2-2, the V gene TRBV6-6; 9 bases map to TRBD1. The CDR3 length is 16 residues. The V gene end was trimmed by 4 bases and the J gene end by 7 bases; junction bases not matched to a gene: 10. From germline, CDR1 is MNHNY and CDR2 SVGAGI (reference sequence). CDR3 residues: CASSWDTGGGIGELFF. As DNA, the CDR3 is TGTGCCAGCAGTTGGGACACAGGGGGCGGAATCGGGGAGCTGTTTTTT.

This chain uses TRBV9 with TRBJ2-2, with TRBD2 identical over 9 bases. The CDR3 contains 16 residues. V dropped 3 bases and J dropped 6; count of bases not matched to a gene: 9. Germline V gene lookup returns CDR1 SGDLS and CDR2 YYNGEE. The CDR3 reads CASSAGTSWRAGELFF. CDR3 nucleotides: TGTGCCAGCAGCGCCGGGACTAGCTGGCGGGCCGGGGAGCTGTTTTTT.

The table lists this clonotype with many counts. V and J are TRBV25-1 and TRBJ1-1, with D unclear. Per the germline V gene, CDR1 is MGHDK and CDR2 is SYGVNS. This CDR3 region has 13 residues. Trimming shortened V by 4 bases and J by 3 bases, and 9 bases separated the two germline ends. The CDR3 protein is CASSASTHTEAFF. The DNA for the CDR3 is TGTGCCAGCAGTGCCAGCACTCACACTGAAGCTTTCTTT.

This chain joins TRBV6-5 and TRBJ2-5; D might be TRBD1 (5 bases). V dropped 6 bases and J dropped 7 bases, with 18 bases sitting between them. The CDR3 sequence is 14 residues long. The germline gives CDR1 MNHEY, CDR2 SVGAGI. The CDR3 sequence: CASRIATDIGTQYF. The CDR3 nucleotides read TGTGCCAGCAGAATCGCGACGGACATAGGGACCCAGTACTTC.

This clonotype was seen only a few times. The gene calls are TRBV30 and TRBJ2-3; maybe TRBD2 (6 bases). V lost 4 bases, J lost 0 bases, and 11 bases lay in between. Germline V gene data show CDR1 as GTSNPN and CDR2 as SVGIG (reference sequence). CDR3 size: 14 residues. Here the CDR3 DNA reads TGTGCCTGGACCGGAAGCGGGAGCACAGATACGCAGTATTTT. Its protein is CAWTGSGSTDTQYF. Drawing the rest from reference TRBV30 and TRBJ2-3, the complete variable domain is SQTIHQWPATLVQPVGSPLSLECTVEGTSNPNLYWYRQAAGRGLQLLFYSVGIGQISSEVPQNLSASRPQDRQFILSSKKLLLSDSGFYLCAWTGSGSTDTQYFGPGTRLTVL.